The 20 T cell receptor beta chains reported below all come from one sample, sequenced in a study of T cell clonality in common variable immunodeficiency. TCRdb's table, derived via immunoSEQ multiplex PCR, lists solely in-frame clones and lacks some. The data show 40,000 to 45,000 clones, with none appearing a single time. Sequences were obtained from peripheral blood mononuclear cells. The receptors were sampled from a person aged 18 to 75 in good health.

This clone has a count of ten or more. The read finishes 3 residues shy of the CDR3 end, and the germline J gene is used to complete it. This chain uses TRBV19 with TRBJ1-2; 7 nucleotides match TRBD1. CDR3 size: 15 residues. Looked up from germline, CDR1 is LNHDA and CDR2 is SQIVND (reference sequence). V was clipped by 9 bases and J by 4 bases; unmatched bases: 14. CDR3 loop: CASPPSPQGSYGYTF. The sequenced CDR3 bases are TGTGCCAGCCCTCCCTCCCCACAGGGGAGCTATGGC.

This clone came up many times. The read terminates 3 residues before the CDR3 end, so the remaining end is supplied by the germline J gene. This sequence joins TRBV29-1 and TRBJ2-5; 8 bases line up with TRBD1. Germline CDR1 and CDR2: SQVTM and ANQGSEA. The ends lost 3 bases at V and 5 bases at J; junction bases unmatched: 8. This CDR3 is built from 14 residues. The CDR3 DNA, read in part, is TGCAGCGTTGATCGTCAGGGGGCGGACGAGACC. Encoded protein: CSVDRQGADET. The CDR3 in full is CSVDRQGADETQYF.

This clone was recorded at least ten times. The CDR3 is cut off 3 residues early in the read; its end comes from the germline J gene. The chain uses TRBV27 and TRBJ2-3; tentatively, D is TRBD1 (5 bases). Trimming pared 5 bases from V and 2 bases from J, leaving 17 bases between. There are 16 residues in the CDR3. Germline V gene sequence: CDR1 MNHEY, CDR2 SMNVEV (reference sequence). CDR3 DNA (partial): TGTGCCAGCAGTCCCTCGCAGGGTGAGCACACAGATACG. Amino acids: CASSPSQGEHTDT. In full, the CDR3 reads CASSPSQGEHTDTQYF.

Remarks on this clone: The read halts 3 residues ahead of the CDR3 end, with the missing end drawn from the germline J gene. The rearrangement links TRBV5-1 to TRBJ1-4; TRBD1 agrees at 8 bases. Germline CDR1 is SGHRS and CDR2 is YFSETQ. The CDR3 runs 15 residues. The V gene end was trimmed by 2 bases and the J gene end by 5 bases; junction bases not matched to a gene: 5. CDR3: CASSLGQGKNEKLFF. CDR3 bases read: TGCGCCAGCAGCTTAGGACAGGGAAAAAATGAAAAA.

This clone has at least ten counts. The sequence runs out 3 residues before the end of the CDR3; the remainder is reconstructed from the germline J gene. The rearrangement joins TRBV12-5 to TRBJ2-2; 8 bases align to TRBD1. In germline, CDR1 is LGHNT, CDR2 FRNRAP. The J segment lost 5 bases and the V segment lost 1 base, leaving 3 bases of the junction unmatched. The CDR3 length is 15 residues. Incomplete CDR3 DNA: TGTGCTAGTGGTTTGGCACGACAGGGGACCGGGGAG. Translating it yields CASGLARQGTGE. The whole CDR3 is CASGLARQGTGELFF.

This clone was seen many times. The DNA ends 3 residues before the CDR3 does, and the rest of the CDR3 is filled in from the germline J gene. The V call is TRBV20-1, the J call TRBJ1-5; 8 nucleotides agree with TRBD1. J was trimmed by 3 bases and V by 5 bases; bases with no gene match: 6. Germline V lookup: CDR1 DFQATT, CDR2 SNEGSKA (reference sequence). The CDR3 runs to 14 residues. The CDR3 bases that were read are TGCAGTGCTGCGGACAGGGCTTCCAATCAGCCC. Its translation is CSAADRASNQP. The full CDR3 is CSAADRASNQPQHF.

This clone was seen at least ten times. The sequenced fragment ends 3 residues before the CDR3 boundary, so the rest is inferred from the germline J gene. V gene TRBV6-8 combines with J gene TRBJ2-3, with D hard to call. The CDR3 covers 12 residues. Per the germline V gene, CDR1 is MNHGY and CDR2 is SAAAGT. V shed 9 bases and J shed 6 bases, with 13 bases lying between them. The part of the CDR3 DNA that was read is TGTGCCAGGCTCCTGACTGCCGATACG. It translates to CARLLTADT. The complete CDR3 sequence is CARLLTADTQYF.

Notes on this clone: The DNA ends 3 residues before the CDR3 does, and the rest of the CDR3 is filled in from the germline J gene. The V and J genes are TRBV7-9 and TRBJ2-7; D not certain. The V end was cut by 1 base, the J end by 5 bases, with 6 bases between. The germline gives CDR1 SEHNR, CDR2 FQNEAQ (reference sequence). The CDR3 covers 12 residues. The CDR3 is CASSLGKDEQYF. CDR3 bases read: TGTGCCAGCAGCTTAGGAAAGGACGAG.

This clone came up many times. The read gets to within 3 residues of the CDR3 end, and the germline J gene fills in the rest. V is TRBV19 and J is TRBJ1-3; 9 positions match TRBD1. Germline assignment: CDR1 LNHDA and CDR2 SQIVND (reference sequence). J gave up 0 bases and V 6 bases, and 3 bases lay outside the gene matches. There are 15 residues in the CDR3. CDR3: CASRRTGVSGNTIYF. CDR3 DNA, as far as it was read: TGTGCCAGTAGAAGGACAGGGGTCTCTGGAAACACC.

There are many counts of this clone. The read is 3 residues too short to cover the CDR3 end, so that end is filled in from the germline J gene. V usage is TRBV4-2 and J usage is TRBJ2-7, with 11 bases aligning to TRBD2. The junction had 5 bases not matched to a gene; V was cut back by 1 base and J by 3 bases. The CDR3 length is 16 residues. Germline V gene lookup returns CDR1 LGHNA and CDR2 YNFKEQ. The CDR3 sequence is CASSQGQGLADYEQYF. The sequenced CDR3 bases are TGTGCCAGCAGCCAAGGACAGGGACTAGCGGACTACGAG.

In the case of this clone: The read is 3 residues too short to cover the CDR3 end, so that end is filled in from the germline J gene. V is TRBV18 and J is TRBJ1-2; TRBD1 aligns across 8 bases. The V gene's germline CDR1 is KGHSH and CDR2 LQKENI. This CDR3 contains 15 residues. The CDR3 region is CASSPGQGLWYDYTF. CDR3 DNA (partial): TGTGCCAGCTCACCAGGACAGGGTCTGTGGTACGAC.

Regarding this clone: The CDR3 is cut off 3 residues early in the read; its end comes from the germline J gene. The rearrangement uses TRBV29-1 and TRBJ1-2, with D tentatively TRBD1 (5 bases). The germline CDR1 and CDR2 sequences are SQVTM and ANQGSEA. This CDR3 spans 16 amino acids. The V gene lost 4 bases and the J gene lost 5 bases, with 23 bases spanning the gap. The sequenced CDR3 bases are TGCAGCGTTGGGTCGGTGGGGGGGGACGGTATATATGGC. Its translation is CSVGSVGGDGIYG. The entire CDR3 protein is CSVGSVGGDGIYGYTF. The full variable domain, its missing parts supplied by reference TRBV29-1 and TRBJ1-2, is SAVISQKPSRDICQRGTSLTIQCQVDSQVTMMFWYRQQPGQSLTLIATANQGSEATYESGFVIDKFPISRPNLTFSTLTVSNMSPEDSSIYLCSVGSVGGDGIYGYTFGSGTRLTVV.

Many counts were recorded for this clone. Read coverage stops 3 residues before the CDR3 terminus; the germline J gene supplies the remainder. This rearrangement joins TRBV7-2 to TRBJ2-1, with 9 bases fitting TRBD1. The CDR3 is 15 amino acids. The germline gives CDR1 SGHTA, CDR2 FQGNSA. V lost 5 bases, J lost 7 bases, and 9 bases stayed unmatched. The sequenced part of the CDR3 DNA is TGTGCCAGCAGCACACGGACAGGGGAGAGGAATGAG. Translating gives CASSTRTGERNE. The CDR3 in its entirety is CASSTRTGERNEQFF.

This clone was seen a few times. The read halts 3 residues ahead of the CDR3 end, with the missing end drawn from the germline J gene. V usage is TRBV18 and J usage is TRBJ2-4; no clear D gene. The CDR3 totals 14 residues. CDR1 is KGHSH and CDR2 is LQKENI in the germline V gene. This CDR3 reads CASSPSTANYGQYF. Incomplete CDR3 DNA: TGTGCCAGCTCCCCGTCGACGGCTAACTATGGT. The entire variable domain, with the rest obtained from reference TRBV18 and TRBJ2-4, is as follows: NAGVMQNPRHLVRRRGQEARLRCSPMKGHSHVYWYRQLPEEGLKFMVYLQKENIIDESGMPKERFSAEFPKEGPSILRIQQVVRGDSAAYFCASSPSTANYGQYFGAGTRLSVL.

This clone showed up just a few times. The chain's CDR3 is CASSIEAGTSVDTYTF. The CDR3 bases that were read are TGTGCCAGCAGTATCGAAGCCGGGACTAGCGTAGATACC. V is TRBV6-2 or TRBV6-3 and J is TRBJ1-2, with a tentative D call TRBD1 (5 bases). The CDR3 end is not reached by the read, which stops 3 residues before it; the germline J gene fills it in. This CDR3 comprises 16 residues. Germline V CDR1 and CDR2: MNHEY, SVGEGT.

A remark on this clone: The read ends 3 residues early relative to the CDR3; the germline J gene fills the gap. V is TRBV13 and J is TRBJ2-7, with 9 nucleotides matching TRBD2. The CDR3 spans 16 residues. V lost 0 bases, J lost 4 bases, and 7 bases stayed unmatched. Germline CDR1 is PRHDT and CDR2 is FYEKMQ (reference sequence). CDR3 DNA (partial): TGTGCCAGCAGCTTAGGGGCGGGGGGGGCTACTTACGAG. Protein sequence: CASSLGAGGATYE. The CDR3, in full, reads CASSLGAGGATYEQYF.

This clone was recorded at least ten times. The read falls 3 residues short of the CDR3 end, and the missing part is taken from the germline J gene. This chain uses TRBV20-1 with TRBJ2-3; 9 positions agree with TRBD1. The CDR3 has 16 residues. Germline V gene lookup returns CDR1 DFQATT and CDR2 SNEGSKA (reference sequence). CDR3 DNA (partial): TGCAGTGCTAGACCTCCACAGGGGGCGAGGACTCAGCCG. This codes for CSARPPQGARTQP. The full CDR3 protein reads CSARPPQGARTQPQYF.

This clone was seen at least ten times. The observed sequence ends 3 residues before the CDR3 terminus, with the missing tail filled in from the germline J gene. The V gene is TRBV6-1, the J gene TRBJ2-7, with 7 bases that match TRBD1. V lost 1 base and J lost 2; bases outside the gene matches: 2. Per germline, CDR1 MNHNS and CDR2 SASEGT. The CDR3 runs 14 residues. The sequenced CDR3 bases are TGTGCCAGCAGTGAAGGGCAGGGGGCCTACGAG. The encoded protein is CASSEGQGAYE. The CDR3 in its entirety is CASSEGQGAYEQYF.

This clone was detected many times. The CDR3 goes on 3 residues after the read ends, and that part is filled in from the germline J gene. J is TRBJ2-5 and V is TRBV19; 10 bases map to TRBD2. The CDR3 runs to 15 residues. J lost 4 bases, V lost 6 bases, and 8 bases had no gene match. Germline V gene sequence: CDR1 LNHDA, CDR2 SQIVND (reference sequence). CDR3 loop: CASRPAGGPLETQYF. The covered CDR3 bases are TGTGCCAGTAGACCAGCGGGGGGGCCTTTAGAGACC.

This clone was counted at least ten times. The read falls 3 residues short of the CDR3 end, and the missing part is taken from the germline J gene. The chain joins TRBV7-8 to TRBJ2-3; 8 bases align to TRBD2. This CDR3 region has 16 residues. The trim removed 0 bases at V and 6 bases at J, leaving 8 bases unmatched. The V gene's germline CDR1 is SGHVS and CDR2 FQNEAQ. CDR3 region: CASSLAKIAGRDTQYF. The sequenced part of the CDR3 DNA is TGTGCCAGCAGCTTAGCGAAAATAGCGGGACGCGATACG.